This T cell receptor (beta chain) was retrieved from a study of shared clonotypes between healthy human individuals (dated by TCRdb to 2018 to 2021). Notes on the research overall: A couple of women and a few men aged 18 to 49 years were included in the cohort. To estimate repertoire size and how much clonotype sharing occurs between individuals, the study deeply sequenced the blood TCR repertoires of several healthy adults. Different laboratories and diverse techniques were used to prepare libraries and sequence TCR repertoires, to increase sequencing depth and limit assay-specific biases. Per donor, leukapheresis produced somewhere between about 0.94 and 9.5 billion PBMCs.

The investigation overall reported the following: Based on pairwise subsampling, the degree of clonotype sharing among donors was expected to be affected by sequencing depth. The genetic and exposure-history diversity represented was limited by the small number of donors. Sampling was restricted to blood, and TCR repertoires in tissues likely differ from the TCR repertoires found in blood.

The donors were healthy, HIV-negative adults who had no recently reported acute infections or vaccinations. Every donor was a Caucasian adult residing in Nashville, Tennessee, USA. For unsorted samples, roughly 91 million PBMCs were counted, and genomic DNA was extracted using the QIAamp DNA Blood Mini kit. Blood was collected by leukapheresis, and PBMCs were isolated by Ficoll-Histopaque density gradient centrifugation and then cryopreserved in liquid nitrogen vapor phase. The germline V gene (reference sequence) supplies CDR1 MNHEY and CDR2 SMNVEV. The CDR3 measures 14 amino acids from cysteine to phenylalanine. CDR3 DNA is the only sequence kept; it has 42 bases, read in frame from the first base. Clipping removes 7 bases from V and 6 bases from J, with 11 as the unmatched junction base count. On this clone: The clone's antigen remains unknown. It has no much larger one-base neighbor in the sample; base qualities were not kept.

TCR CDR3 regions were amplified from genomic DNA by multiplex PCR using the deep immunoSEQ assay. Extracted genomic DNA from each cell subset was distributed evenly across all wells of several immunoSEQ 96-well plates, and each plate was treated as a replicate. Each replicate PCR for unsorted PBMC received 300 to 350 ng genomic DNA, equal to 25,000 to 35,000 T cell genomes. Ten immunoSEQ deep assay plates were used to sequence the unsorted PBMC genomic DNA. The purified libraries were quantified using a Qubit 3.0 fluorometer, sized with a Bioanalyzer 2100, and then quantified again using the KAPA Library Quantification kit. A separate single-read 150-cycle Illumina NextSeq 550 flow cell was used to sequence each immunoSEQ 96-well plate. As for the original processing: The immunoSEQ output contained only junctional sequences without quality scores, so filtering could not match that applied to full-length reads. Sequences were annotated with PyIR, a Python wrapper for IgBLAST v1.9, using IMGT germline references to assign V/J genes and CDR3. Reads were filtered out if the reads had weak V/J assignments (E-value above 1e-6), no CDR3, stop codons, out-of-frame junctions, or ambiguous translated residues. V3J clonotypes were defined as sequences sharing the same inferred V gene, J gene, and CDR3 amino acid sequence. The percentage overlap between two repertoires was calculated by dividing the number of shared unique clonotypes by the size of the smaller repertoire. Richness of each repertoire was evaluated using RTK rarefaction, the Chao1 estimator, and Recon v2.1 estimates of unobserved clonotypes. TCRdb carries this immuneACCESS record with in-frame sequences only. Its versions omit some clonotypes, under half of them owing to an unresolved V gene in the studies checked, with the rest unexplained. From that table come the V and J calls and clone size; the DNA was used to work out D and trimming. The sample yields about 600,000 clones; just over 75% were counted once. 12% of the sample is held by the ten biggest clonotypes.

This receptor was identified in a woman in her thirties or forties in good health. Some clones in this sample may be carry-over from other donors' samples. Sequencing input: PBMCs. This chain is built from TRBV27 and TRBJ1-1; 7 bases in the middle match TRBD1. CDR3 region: CASTRARGYSEAFF. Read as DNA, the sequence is TGTGCCAGCACTCGGGCCAGGGGGTACTCTGAAGCTTTCTTT.